One sample yielded the 3 T cell receptor beta chains listed below, sequenced in a study of CD8 T cells in Susac syndrome. With random hexamers, about 0.45 to 1 ug RNA was reverse transcribed. TCRdb re-called the immunoSEQ multiplex PCR reads through MiXCR, storing one row per CDR3 protein. This sample has around 200,000 distinct CDR3 sequences; 90% to 96% occur once, and the top ten carry more than 0.09%. The specimen was CD4+ T cells from PBMCs. The receptors stem from a human donor with multiple sclerosis.

The chain links TRBV30 to TRBJ2-3; TRBD2 agrees at 9 bases. The CDR3 length is 15 residues. The V and J ends lost 3 bases and 0 bases, in that order; junction bases with no gene match: 4. Germline values: CDR1 GTSNPN, CDR2 SVGIG (reference sequence). CDR3 residues: CAWRSGLASTDTQYF. For the CDR3, the DNA is TGTGCCTGGAGATCTGGACTAGCGAGCACAGATACGCAGTATTTT.

This chain joins TRBV7-2 and TRBJ2-5; 10 bases fit TRBD1. Germline trimming cut 5 bases from V and 6 bases from J; bases unmatched to any gene: 3. CDR3 size: 13 residues. Germline loops: CDR1 SGHTA, CDR2 FQGNSA. The CDR3 loop reads CASSGQGVKTQYF. In DNA, the CDR3 is TGTGCCAGCAGCGGACAGGGGGTGAAGACCCAGTACTTC. Full variable domain (missing parts from reference TRBV7-2 and TRBJ2-5): GAGVSQSPSNKVTEKGKDVELRCDPISGHTALYWYRQSLGQGLEFLIYFQGNSAPDKSGLPSDRFSAERTGGSVSTLTIQRTQQEDSAVYLCASSGQGVKTQYFGPGTRLLVL.

This chain joins TRBV29-1 and TRBJ2-5; D is unresolved. V was shortened by 7 bases and J by 3 bases, with 6 bases between the two germline ends. Germline V gene data show CDR1 as SQVTM and CDR2 as ANQGSEA. The CDR3 consists of 10 residues. CDR3 in DNA: TGCAGCGCCGGAGAAGAGACCCAGTACTTC. This sequence encodes CSAGEETQYF.